Listed here is a single T cell receptor beta chain. The data originate from a study of blood T cell repertoires in COVID-19. TCRdb keeps only in-frame clones here, not all; method: immunoSEQ multiplex PCR. The repertoire holds 180,000 or so clones, with approximately 84% as singletons. J lost 5 bases, V lost 2 bases, and 2 bases had no gene match. This CDR3 contains 13 residues. The germline CDR1 and CDR2 sequences are SNHLY and FYNNEI. In terms of age and location, participants ranged from roughly 18 to 100 years and lived in about two dozen US areas. This chain uses TRBV2 with TRBJ1-2; TRBD1 agrees at 7 bases. The material sequenced was PBMCs or T cells enriched from blood (not recorded which). The sequence was collected from a human donor with acute COVID-19. The donor label of this sample is uncertain. CDR3 residues: CASSERRGYGYTF. DNA for the CDR3: TGTGCCAGCAGTGAACGCAGGGGGTATGGCTACACCTTC. The variable domain in full, with the rest retrieved from reference TRBV2 and TRBJ1-2, is EPEVTQTPSHQVTQMGQEVILRCVPISNHLYFYWYRQILGQKVEFLVSFYNNEISEKSEIFDDQFSVERPDGSNFTLKIRSTKLEDSAMYFCASSERRGYGYTFGSGTRLTVV.